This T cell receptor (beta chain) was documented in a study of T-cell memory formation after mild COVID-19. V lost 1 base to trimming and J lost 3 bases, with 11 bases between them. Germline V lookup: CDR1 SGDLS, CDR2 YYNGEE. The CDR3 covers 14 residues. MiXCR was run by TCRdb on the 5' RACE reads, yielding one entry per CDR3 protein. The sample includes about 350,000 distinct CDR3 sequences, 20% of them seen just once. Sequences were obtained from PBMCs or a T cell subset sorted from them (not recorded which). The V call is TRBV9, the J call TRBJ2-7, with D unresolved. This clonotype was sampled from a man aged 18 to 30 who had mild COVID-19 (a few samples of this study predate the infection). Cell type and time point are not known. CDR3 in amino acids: CASSVSGQGYEQYF. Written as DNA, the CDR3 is TGTGCCAGCAGCGTATCAGGCCAAGGCTACGAGCAGTACTTC.